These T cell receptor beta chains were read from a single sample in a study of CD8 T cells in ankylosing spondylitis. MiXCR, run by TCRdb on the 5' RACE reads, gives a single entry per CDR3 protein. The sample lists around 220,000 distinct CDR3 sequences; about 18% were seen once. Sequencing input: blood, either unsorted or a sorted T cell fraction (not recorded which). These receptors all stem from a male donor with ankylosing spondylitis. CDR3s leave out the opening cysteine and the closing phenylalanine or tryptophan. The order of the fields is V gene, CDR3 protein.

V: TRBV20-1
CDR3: SARSKADTLRGEQY

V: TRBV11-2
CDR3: ASSYNLGGGEQF

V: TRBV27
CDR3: ASSRDWDSSYNEQF

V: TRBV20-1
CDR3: SARDPAGIYEQY

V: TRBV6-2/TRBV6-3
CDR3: ASSYSESGPRHTGELF

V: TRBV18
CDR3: ASSPPLAPKNIQY

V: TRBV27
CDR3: ASSPGQGGYNEQF

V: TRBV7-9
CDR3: ASSPVGGGTDTQY

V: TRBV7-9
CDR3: ASSLAEGLNTEAF

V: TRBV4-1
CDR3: ASSQGPTGVYEQY

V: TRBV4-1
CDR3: ASSQETGETDTQY

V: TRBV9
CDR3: ASSVGAGGGADTQY

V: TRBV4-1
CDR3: ASSQQPGRGAYEQY

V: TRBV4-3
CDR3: ASSQERTGWLGYT

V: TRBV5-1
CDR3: ASSSGQSDQPQH

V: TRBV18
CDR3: ASSPPDRNTGELF

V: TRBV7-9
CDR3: ATKQSRLAGGDEQF

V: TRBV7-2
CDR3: ASSQSLGGSYGYT

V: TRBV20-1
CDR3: CVQDAYEQY

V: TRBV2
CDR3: ASSGTELSGGGWETQY